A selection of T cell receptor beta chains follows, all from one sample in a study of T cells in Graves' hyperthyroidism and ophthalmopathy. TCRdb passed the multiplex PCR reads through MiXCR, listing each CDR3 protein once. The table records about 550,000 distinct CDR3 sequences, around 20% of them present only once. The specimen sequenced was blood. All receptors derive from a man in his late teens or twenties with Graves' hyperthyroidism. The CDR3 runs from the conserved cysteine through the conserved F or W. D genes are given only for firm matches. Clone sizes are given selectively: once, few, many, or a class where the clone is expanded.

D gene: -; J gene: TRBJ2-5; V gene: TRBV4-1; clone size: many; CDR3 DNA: TGCGCCAGCAGCCCGCGGCAGAGCCAAGAGACCCAGTACTTC; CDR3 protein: CASSPRQSQETQYF
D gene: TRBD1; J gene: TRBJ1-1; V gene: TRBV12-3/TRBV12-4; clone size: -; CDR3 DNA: TGTGCCAGCAACCCACAGGGGGAAAACACTGAAGCTTTCTTT; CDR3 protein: CASNPQGENTEAFF
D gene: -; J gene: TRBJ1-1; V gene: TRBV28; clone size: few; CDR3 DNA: TGTGCCAGCAGTTTGCCGACCGGGCAGGAGGAGAACACTGAAGCTTTCTTT; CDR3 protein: CASSLPTGQEENTEAFF
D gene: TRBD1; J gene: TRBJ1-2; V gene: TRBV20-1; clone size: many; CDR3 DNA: TGCAGTGCCGGGACAGCTAACTATGGCTACACCTTC; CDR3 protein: CSAGTANYGYTF
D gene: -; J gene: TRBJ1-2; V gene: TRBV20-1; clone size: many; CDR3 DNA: TGCAGTGCTAGCCAGCCCTATGGCTACACCTTC; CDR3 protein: CSASQPYGYTF
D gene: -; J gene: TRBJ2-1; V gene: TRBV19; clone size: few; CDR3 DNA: TGTGCCAGTAGAGGGATAACGGTCAATGAGCAGTTCTTC; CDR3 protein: CASRGITVNEQFF
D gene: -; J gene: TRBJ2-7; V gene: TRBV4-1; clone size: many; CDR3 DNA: TGCGCCAGCAGCCAAGGGCAGGGCTCCCCTTACGAGCAGTACTTC; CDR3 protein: CASSQGQGSPYEQYF
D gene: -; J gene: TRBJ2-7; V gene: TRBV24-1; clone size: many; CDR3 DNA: TGTGCCACCAGTGGACGACAGTCTCTGGGCGAGCAGTACTTC; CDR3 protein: CATSGRQSLGEQYF
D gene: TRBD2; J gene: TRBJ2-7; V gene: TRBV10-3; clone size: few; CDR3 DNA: TGTGCCATCAGTGAGTCGGTTAGCGGGATGACCCGTGGCGAGCAGTACTTC; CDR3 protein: CAISESVSGMTRGEQYF
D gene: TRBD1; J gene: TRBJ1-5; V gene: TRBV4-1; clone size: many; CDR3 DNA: TGCGCCAGCAGCGAAAGACAGGGAAAACAGCCCCAGCATTTT; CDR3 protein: CASSERQGKQPQHF
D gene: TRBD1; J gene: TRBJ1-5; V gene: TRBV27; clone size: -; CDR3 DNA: TGTGCCAGCAAGCCTTCTCTACAGGGGAGGCAGCCCCAGCATTTT; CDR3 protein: CASKPSLQGRQPQHF
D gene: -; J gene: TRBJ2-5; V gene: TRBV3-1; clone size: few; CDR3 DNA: TGTGCCAGCAGCCAAGAAGCCAGGGAAGAGACCCAGTACTTC; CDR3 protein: CASSQEAREETQYF
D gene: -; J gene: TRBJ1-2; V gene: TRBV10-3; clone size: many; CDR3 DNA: TGTGCCATCAGTGAGTCGGACAGAGTCTTTAACTATGGCTACACCTTC; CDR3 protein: CAISESDRVFNYGYTF
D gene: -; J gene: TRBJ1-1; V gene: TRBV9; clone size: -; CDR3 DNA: TGTGCCAGCAGCGTCGATCCCGGACAGCAAGCTTTCTTT; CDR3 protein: CASSVDPGQQAFF
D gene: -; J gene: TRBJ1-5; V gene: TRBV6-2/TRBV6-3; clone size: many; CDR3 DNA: TGTGCCAGCACCCCTCGGGGCCGGAATCAGCCCCAGCATTTT; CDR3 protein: CASTPRGRNQPQHF
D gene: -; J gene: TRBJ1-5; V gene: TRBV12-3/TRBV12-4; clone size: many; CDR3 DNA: TGTGCCAGCGCGGAGCTTCAGGGGTCATTCAATCAGCCCCAGCATTTT; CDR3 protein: CASAELQGSFNQPQHF
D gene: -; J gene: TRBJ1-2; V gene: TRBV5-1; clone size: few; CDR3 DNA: TGCGCCAGCAGCCGAGAAGGAGGGGGCTATGGCTACACCTTC; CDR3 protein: CASSREGGGYGYTF
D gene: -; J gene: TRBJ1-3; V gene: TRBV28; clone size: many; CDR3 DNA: TGTGCCAGCAGACTACAGTACTCTGGAAACACCATATATTTT; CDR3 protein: CASRLQYSGNTIYF
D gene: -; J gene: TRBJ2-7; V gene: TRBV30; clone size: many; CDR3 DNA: TGTGCCTGGAGTGGAGCAGGGGGGCATGAGCAGTACTTC; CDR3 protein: CAWSGAGGHEQYF
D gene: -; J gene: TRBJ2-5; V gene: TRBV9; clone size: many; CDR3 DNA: TGTGCCAGCAGCTCAAGTAGCCCCCTTGGGGAGACCCAGTACTTC; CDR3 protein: CASSSSSPLGETQYF
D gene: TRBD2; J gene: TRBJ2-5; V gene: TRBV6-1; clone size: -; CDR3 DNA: TGTGCCAGCAGTGATTTGACTAGCGTGGAGACCCAGTACTTC; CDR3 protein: CASSDLTSVETQYF
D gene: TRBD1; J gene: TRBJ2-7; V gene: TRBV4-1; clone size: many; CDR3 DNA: TGCGCCAGCAGCCAAGATAGGTTTCCGGGACAGGGCAACGAGCAGTACTTC; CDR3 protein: CASSQDRFPGQGNEQYF
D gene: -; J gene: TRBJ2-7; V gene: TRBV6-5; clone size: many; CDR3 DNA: TGTGCCAGCACTTTGGACAGCTACGAGCAGTACTTC; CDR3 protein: CASTLDSYEQYF
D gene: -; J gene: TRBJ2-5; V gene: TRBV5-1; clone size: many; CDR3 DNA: TGCGCCAGCAGCTTGGCCGAGGGCGAGACCCAGTACTTC; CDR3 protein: CASSLAEGETQYF
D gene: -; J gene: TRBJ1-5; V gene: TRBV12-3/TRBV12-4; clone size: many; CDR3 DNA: TGTGCCAGCAGTTTTCCCCAGGGGCCCCAGCATTTT; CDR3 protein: CASSFPQGPQHF
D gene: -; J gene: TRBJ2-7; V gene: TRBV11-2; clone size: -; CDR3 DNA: TGTGCCAGCAGCTCGCCGCGGGACTTCAACGAGCAGTACTTC; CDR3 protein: CASSSPRDFNEQYF
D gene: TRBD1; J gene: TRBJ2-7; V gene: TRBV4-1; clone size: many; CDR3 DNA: TGCGCCAGCAGCCAACCTGGGACAGGGAATAACGACGAGCAGTACTTC; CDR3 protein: CASSQPGTGNNDEQYF
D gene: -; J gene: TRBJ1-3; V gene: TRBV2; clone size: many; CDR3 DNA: TGTGCCACCGGTCGGTTCGCGGGCTCTGGAAACACCATATATTTT; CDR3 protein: CATGRFAGSGNTIYF
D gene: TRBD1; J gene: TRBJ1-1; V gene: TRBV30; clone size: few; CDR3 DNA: TGTGCCTGGGACAGGGCGAACACTGAAGCTTTCTTT; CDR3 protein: CAWDRANTEAFF
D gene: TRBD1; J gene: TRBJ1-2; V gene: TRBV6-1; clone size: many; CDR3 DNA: TGTGCCAGCAGTAAGGGGGCGTATGGCTACACCTTC; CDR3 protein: CASSKGAYGYTF
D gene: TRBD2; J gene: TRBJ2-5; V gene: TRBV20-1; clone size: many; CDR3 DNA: TGCAGTGCCGATCGGGCTAGCGGGGGGACCACCCTTAAAGAGACCCAGTACTTC; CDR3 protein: CSADRASGGTTLKETQYF
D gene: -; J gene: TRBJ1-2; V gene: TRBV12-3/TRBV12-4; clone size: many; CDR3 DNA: TGTGCCAGCAGTTTAGGGAGGCTTCACATCGGTTGGTATGGCTACACCTTC; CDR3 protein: CASSLGRLHIGWYGYTF
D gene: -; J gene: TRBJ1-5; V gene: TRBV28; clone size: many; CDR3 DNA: TGTGCCAGCAACGATCGTCTGCTCAATCAGCCCCAGCATTTT; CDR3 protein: CASNDRLLNQPQHF
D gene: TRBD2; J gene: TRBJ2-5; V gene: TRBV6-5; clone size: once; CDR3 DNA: TGTGCCAGCAGTTACACTGGGCCCAGCGGGGGGGCCGGCGAGACCCAGTACTTC; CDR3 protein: CASSYTGPSGGAGETQYF
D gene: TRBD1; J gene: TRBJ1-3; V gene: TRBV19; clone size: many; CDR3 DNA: TGTGCCAGTAGTACACAGGGGTTCGGAAACACCATATATTTT; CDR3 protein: CASSTQGFGNTIYF
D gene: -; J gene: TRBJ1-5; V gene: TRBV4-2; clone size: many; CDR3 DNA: TGTGCCAGCAGCCAAGATGGGAGGGATGGTCAGCCCCAGCATTTT; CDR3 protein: CASSQDGRDGQPQHF
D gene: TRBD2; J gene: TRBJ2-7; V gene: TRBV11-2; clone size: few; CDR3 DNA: TGTGCCAGCAGCTTAGATCTGGGGCTAGCGGGGACCGAGCAGTACTTC; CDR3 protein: CASSLDLGLAGTEQYF
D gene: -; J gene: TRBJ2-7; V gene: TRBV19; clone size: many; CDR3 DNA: TGTGCCAGTAGTAACGGAGCTCCCTACGAGCAGTACTTC; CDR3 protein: CASSNGAPYEQYF
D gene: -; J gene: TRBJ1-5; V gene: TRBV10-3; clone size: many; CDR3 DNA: TGTGCCATCAGTGCTAACGGTGGGAAGGAGCCCCAGCATTTT; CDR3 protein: CAISANGGKEPQHF
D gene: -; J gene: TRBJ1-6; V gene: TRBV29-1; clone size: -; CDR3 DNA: TGCAGCGTTGAACTTATCGGGTCCCTCCACTTT; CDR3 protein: CSVELIGSLHF
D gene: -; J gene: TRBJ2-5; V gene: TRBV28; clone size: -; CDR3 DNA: TGTGCCAGCAGTTTAAGTCAGGGGATGTCAGAGACCCAGTACTTC; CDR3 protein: CASSLSQGMSETQYF
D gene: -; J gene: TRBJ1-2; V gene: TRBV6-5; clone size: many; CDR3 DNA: TGTGCCAGCAGTTACTCAACAGCTAACTATGGCTACACCTTC; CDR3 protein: CASSYSTANYGYTF
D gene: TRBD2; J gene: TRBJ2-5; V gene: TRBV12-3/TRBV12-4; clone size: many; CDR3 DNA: TGTGCCAGCAGTTCTGGCGGGGGGGCCAAAGAGACCCAGTACTTC; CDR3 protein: CASSSGGGAKETQYF
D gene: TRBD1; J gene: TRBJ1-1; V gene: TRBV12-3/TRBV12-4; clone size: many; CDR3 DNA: TGTGCCAGCAGCGGGGACAGGGGTGAGACGGACACTGAAGCTTTCTTT; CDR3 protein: CASSGDRGETDTEAFF
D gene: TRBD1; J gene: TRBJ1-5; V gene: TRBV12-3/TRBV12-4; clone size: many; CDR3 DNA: TGTGCCAGCACCAGGGGGTTCAATCAGCCCCAGCATTTT; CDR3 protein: CASTRGFNQPQHF
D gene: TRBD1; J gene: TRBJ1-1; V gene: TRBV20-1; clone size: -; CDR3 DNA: TGCAGTGCTAGACTACTACAGGGGGCGCCCGGAGCTTTCTTT; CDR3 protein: CSARLLQGAPGAFF
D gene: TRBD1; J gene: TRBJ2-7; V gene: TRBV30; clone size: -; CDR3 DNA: TGTGCCTGGAGTGAAACCGGGACAGGAGGAGGCGAGCAGTACTTC; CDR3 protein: CAWSETGTGGGEQYF
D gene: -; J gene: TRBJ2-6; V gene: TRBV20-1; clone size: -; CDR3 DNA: TGCAGTGCTAGAGACCTAGCACCTGGGGCCAACGTCCTGACTTTC; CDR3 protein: CSARDLAPGANVLTF
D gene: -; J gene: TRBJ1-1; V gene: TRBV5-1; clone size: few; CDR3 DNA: TGCGCCAGCAGCCCAACCAAGGGGAGATACACTGAAGCTTTCTTT; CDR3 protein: CASSPTKGRYTEAFF
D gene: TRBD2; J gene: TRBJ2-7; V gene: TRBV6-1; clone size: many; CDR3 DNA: TGTGCCAGCAGTGCCATGGCGGGGGAGGCCTACGAGCAGTACTTC; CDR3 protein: CASSAMAGEAYEQYF
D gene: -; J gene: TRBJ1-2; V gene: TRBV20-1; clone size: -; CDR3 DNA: TGCAGTGCTAGAGCGTCGGGGGATCGCTATGGCTACACCTTC; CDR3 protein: CSARASGDRYGYTF